The clone carrying this TCR beta chain came up once. Other DNA sequences in this sample translate to the same CDR3. Participants reported their clinical history, and cohort assignment relied on those reports. This sample stems from a study of blood T cell repertoires in COVID-19. Study background: Samples of COVID-19 (acute and convalescent) were obtained from the United States, Italy and Spain. In each case, the material was cDNA or gDNA derived from T cells, B-cell-depleted T cells, or PBMCs.

Authors' methods: Using reference gene primer amplification, nucleated cell counts were estimated. The data were produced by immunoSEQ multiplex PCR, yet TCRdb's version contains in-frame clones alone and is incomplete. V, J and clone size derive from that table, while D and trimming were established from the DNA sequence. The data show about 400,000 clones, around 90% seen once. CDR1 and CDR2 from the germline V gene are SGHRS and YFSETQ. V lost 0 bases, J lost 0 bases, and 1 base stayed unmatched. The CDR3 totals 16 residues. The genes are TRBV5-1 and TRBJ2-3, with 10 bases fitting TRBD2. This TCR derives from a woman in her 40s with acute COVID-19. Sequences were obtained from PBMCs or T cells enriched from blood (not recorded which). The CDR3 sequence is CASSLGSGGSTDTQYF. In nucleotides, the CDR3 is TGCGCCAGCAGCTTGGGTAGCGGGGGGAGCACAGATACGCAGTATTTT.